This T cell receptor (beta chain) was observed in a study of T cell repertoires in cytomegalovirus infection. At the level of the study: Public TCR beta signatures marked donors with CMV infection and the matching HLA.

TCRdb re-called the reads through MiXCR, storing one row per CDR3 protein. The sample records around 770,000 distinct CDR3 sequences, under 35% being singletons. This clonotype has more than one count but fewer than ten. Its target is not known. Whole-study findings and limits: HLA-C-restricted CMV-specific TCR beta clonotypes prevailed in the ex vivo response.

This CDR3 is built from 15 residues. The germline V gene encodes CDR1 SGHRS and CDR2 YFSETQ. V lost 0 bases and J 5 bases, leaving 12 bases between the germline ends. This sequence was found in a human donor in good health (CMV status not recorded). Some clones in this sample may be carry-over from other donors' samples. The sample in question was cultured CD8+ T cells from PBMCs, obtained from culture after CMV antigen stimulation. The V call is TRBV5-1, the J call TRBJ2-1; D not resolved. CDR3 amino acids: CASSLVSYGDNEQFF. In DNA, the CDR3 is TGCGCCAGCAGCTTGGTCAGCTATGGGGACAATGAGCAGTTCTTC.